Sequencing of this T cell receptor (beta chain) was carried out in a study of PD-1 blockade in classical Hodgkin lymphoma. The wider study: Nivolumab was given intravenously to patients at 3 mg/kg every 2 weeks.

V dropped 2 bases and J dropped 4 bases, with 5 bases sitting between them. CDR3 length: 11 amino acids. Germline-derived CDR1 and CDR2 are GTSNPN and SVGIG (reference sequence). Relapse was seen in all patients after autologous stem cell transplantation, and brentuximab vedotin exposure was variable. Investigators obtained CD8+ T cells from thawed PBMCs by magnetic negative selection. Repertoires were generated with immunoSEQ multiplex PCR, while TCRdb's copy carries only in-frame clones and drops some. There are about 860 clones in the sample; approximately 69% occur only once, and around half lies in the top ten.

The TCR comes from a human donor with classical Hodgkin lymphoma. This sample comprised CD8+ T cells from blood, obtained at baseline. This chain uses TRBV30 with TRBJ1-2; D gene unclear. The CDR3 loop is CAWSRSYGYTF. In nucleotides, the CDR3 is TGTGCCTGGAGTCGATCCTATGGCTACACCTTC.